This record covers a single TCR beta chain. Its target is not known. There are 15 residues in the CDR3. V trimming: 7 bases; J trimming: 6 bases; junction bases outside the gene matches: 11. CDR1 MNHEY and CDR2 SMNVEV come from the germline V gene (reference sequence). The data derive from a study of cytomegalovirus exposure and HLA in healthy donors. Notes on the study in general: Only CMV serostatus was available as immune exposure information. Testing in vitro showed three CMV-associated chains specific for CMV antigens. Several of the most significant clusters were apparently associated with common viral pathogens in a later analysis.

13 Jbeta primers and 60 Vbeta primers were used for the PCR. Assay: immunoSEQ multiplex PCR; the TCRdb copy retains only in-frame clones and omits some. The repertoire holds more than 100,000 clones, with approximately 80% as singletons. Sequenced sample: PBMCs. This chain joins TRBV27 and TRBJ2-2, with 7 bases matching TRBD1. The receptor comes from a man aged 50 to 59 in good health and CMV-seronegative. This CDR3 reads CASTTRQGVAGELFF. In DNA form, the CDR3 reads TGTGCCAGCACTACTCGACAGGGTGTTGCCGGGGAGCTGTTTTTT.